This entry is about one T cell receptor (beta chain). The data stem from a study of graft-versus-host responses after intestinal transplantation. Repertoires were generated with immunoSEQ multiplex PCR, while TCRdb's copy carries only in-frame clones and drops some. In the table there are about 15,000 clones, around 33% of which are singletons. Germline V lookup: CDR1 MNHEY, CDR2 SVGAGI. V dropped 5 bases and J dropped 1 base, with 12 bases sitting between them. This CDR3 has 15 amino acids. The J gene is TRBJ2-1, the V gene TRBV6-5; D is perhaps TRBD1 (5 bases). The clonotype comes from a human patient who received an intestinal transplant. This sample comprised alloreactive CD4+ T cells from a mixed lymphocyte reaction culture, obtained before intestinal transplant. Regarding subset: CFSE-low proliferating T cells sorted from approximately six-day pre-transplant mixed lymphocyte reaction (GvH or HvG direction). The CDR3, as DNA: TGTGCCAGCAGTGGTACAGGCAATTCCTACAATGAGCAGTTCTTC. It codes for CASSGTGNSYNEQFF.